This T cell receptor (beta chain) was captured in a study of metastatic and nonmetastatic thyroid tumors. Of note for this clone: A clone one base away is much larger, so this may be a read error.

TCRdb re-analyzed the PCR reads through MiXCR. The sample yields tens of thousands of clones, around 28% seen once. No patient received treatment before thyroid surgery. The V end was cut by 0 bases, the J end by 7 bases, with 7 bases between. CDR3 length: 13 residues. Germline V lookup: CDR1 SGHRS, CDR2 YFSETQ. The specimen was blood. The chain links TRBV5-1 to TRBJ1-4; D not certain. This receptor was obtained from a male donor with papillary thyroid cancer or a benign thyroid nodule (not recorded which). Some clones in this sample may be carry-over from other donors' samples. In DNA, the CDR3 is TGCGCCAGCAGCTTGGGCTGGAGTGAAAAACTGTTTTTT. This codes for CASSLGWSEKLFF.